Included here is one TCR beta chain sequence, with context. Its cognate antigen is unknown. This table comes from immunoSEQ multiplex PCR, and its TCRdb copy is limited to in-frame clones, with some not included. The sample holds about 76,000 clones, over 65% seen once. This sample stems from a study of T cell responses to AZD1222 COVID-19 vaccine. The germline gives CDR1 KGHSH, CDR2 LQKENI. The V and J ends lost 6 bases and 11 bases respectively, with 16 bases between them. The CDR3 is made up of 12 amino acids. Points from the study as a whole: Only after the peak T cell response were repertoires sampled. Increases in Spike-specific TCR breadth and depth were seen after two AZD1222 doses. Females made up more of the donors, who were largely white British, and clonal diversity may have come out too low.

The sample here was peripheral blood, taken 28 days after the second dose of the MenACWY control vaccine. This clonotype was obtained from an adult who received the MenACWY meningococcal vaccine as a control. The chain couples TRBV18 to TRBJ1-2; tentatively, D is TRBD1 (5 bases). The CDR3 nucleotides are TGTGCCAGCTCTGGGGACGTGAGGGATTACACCTTC. Amino acids: CASSGDVRDYTF.